One sample yielded the 30 T cell receptor beta chains listed below, sequenced in a study of cytomegalovirus exposure and HLA in healthy donors. Method: immunoSEQ multiplex PCR; TCRdb's copy keeps in-frame clones and lacks some. The table includes more than 300,000 clones, 86% detected once. The sequencing input was PBMCs. Every receptor here comes from a woman younger than 30 in good health and CMV-seronegative.

J is TRBJ2-3 and V is TRBV7-9; 8 bases are a match to TRBD2. The CDR3 is 15 amino acids. Germline assignment: CDR1 SEHNR and CDR2 FQNEAQ (reference sequence). V shed 3 bases, J shed 0 bases, and the junction held 2 bases outside the gene matches. The DNA for the CDR3 is TGTGCCAGCAGCTTCCGGGGGGGTAGCACAGATACGCAGTATTTT. Its translation is CASSFRGGSTDTQYF.

The chain uses TRBV25-1 and TRBJ1-2, with TRBD1 matching 7 bases. CDR1 and CDR2 (germline): MGHDK, SYGVNS. The CDR3 spans 15 residues. V shed 4 bases and J 4 bases; nucleotides not matched to a gene: 9. The CDR3 DNA follows: TGTGCCAGCAGTGCCTCTCACAGGGGCAGCTATGGCTACACCTTC. It specifies CASSASHRGSYGYTF.

The J gene is TRBJ2-7, the V gene TRBV27; 9 bases align to TRBD1. CDR3 size: 19 residues. J lost 4 bases, V lost 3 bases, and 19 bases had no gene match. CDR1 and CDR2 (germline): MNHEY, SMNVEV (reference sequence). CDR3 DNA: TGTGCCAGCAGTTTGAAAAACAGGGGGCGAAGGGAGCACCCATACGAGCAGTACTTC. Its protein product is CASSLKNRGRREHPYEQYF.

This chain connects TRBV10-3 to TRBJ1-4; a possible D gene is TRBD1 (6 bases). The CDR3 is made up of 14 amino acids. V gave up 3 bases and J gave up 7 bases, with 12 bases separating them. Germline values: CDR1 ENHRY, CDR2 SYGVKD. This CDR3 reads CAISEGGSAEKLFF. The DNA of the CDR3 is TGTGCCATCAGTGAAGGGGGATCTGCTGAAAAACTGTTTTTT.

J is TRBJ2-7 and V is TRBV5-1; 8 bases fit TRBD1. Losses at the gene ends were 3 bases for V and 6 bases for J; bases not matched to a gene: 5. This CDR3 has 13 amino acids. Germline CDR1 is SGHRS and CDR2 is YFSETQ. The CDR3 nucleotides read TGCGCCAGCAGCTCGACAGGGGCCTTCGAGCAGTACTTC. Residues: CASSSTGAFEQYF.

The genes are TRBV6-1 and TRBJ2-3; TRBD2 matches at 9 bases. This CDR3 is built from 15 residues. CDR1 is MNHNS, CDR2 SASEGT, per germline. With V trimmed by 7 bases and J by 6 bases, 11 bases remained unmatched. The CDR3 loop is CASTLGGGASDTQYF. DNA for the CDR3: TGTGCCAGCACTCTCGGCGGGGGGGCATCGGATACGCAGTATTTT.

The genes are TRBV7-9 and TRBJ1-3; TRBD1 matches 9 bases. The CDR3 has 17 amino acids. CDR1 and CDR2 (germline): SEHNR, FQNEAQ (reference sequence). Trimming took 5 bases from V and 7 from J; bases not matched to a gene: 15. The CDR3 region has the DNA TGTGCCAGCAGCCCCCCTACCTCGGACAGGGGAAGGAACACCATATATTTT. Amino acid sequence: CASSPPTSDRGRNTIYF. The full variable domain, with the rest looked up from reference TRBV7-9 and TRBJ1-3, is DTGVSQNPRHKITKRGQNVTFRCDPISEHNRLYWYRQTLGQGPEFLTYFQNEAQLEKSRLLSDRFSAERPKGSFSTLEIQRTEQGDSAMYLCASSPPTSDRGRNTIYFGEGSWLTVV.

The V call is TRBV6-5, the J call TRBJ1-2; D might be TRBD1 (5 bases). Germline V CDR1 and CDR2: MNHEY, SVGAGI. This CDR3 contains 15 residues. V was pared by 5 bases and J by 4 bases, with 17 bases between. The CDR3 bases are TGTGCCAGCAGTCCGGGGCCGAGGAGGGGCTATGGCTACACCTTC. Encoded protein: CASSPGPRRGYGYTF.

The V and J genes are TRBV27 and TRBJ1-3; possible D gene TRBD1, 5 bases. Deletions cut 5 bases from V and 3 bases from J, with 14 bases between. The CDR3 runs 15 residues. Germline-derived CDR1 and CDR2 are MNHEY and SMNVEV (reference sequence). The CDR3 DNA sequence: TGTGCCAGCAGTCTAGGTCAGGGAGGTGGAAACACCATATATTTT. This sequence encodes CASSLGQGGGNTIYF.

The J gene is TRBJ2-7, the V gene TRBV19; 9 nucleotides align to TRBD1. This CDR3 has 13 residues. With 8 bases clipped from V and 2 bases from J, the junction kept 4 bases outside the gene matches. Looked up from germline, CDR1 is LNHDA and CDR2 is SQIVND (reference sequence). CDR3 coding DNA: TGTGCCAGTGGGACAGGGATACCCTACGAGCAGTACTTC. Translated, it gives CASGTGIPYEQYF. The variable domain in full, completed from reference TRBV19 and TRBJ2-7, reads DGGITQSPKYLFRKEGQNVTLSCEQNLNHDAMYWYRQDPGQGLRLIYYSQIVNDFQKGDIAEGYSVSREKKESFPLTVTSAQKNPTAFYLCASGTGIPYEQYFGPGTRLTVT.

The chain carries TRBV27 and TRBJ2-2, with D possibly TRBD1 on 6 matching bases. The germline V and J ends were trimmed by 0 bases and 5 bases, with 19 bases remaining between them. There are 18 residues in the CDR3. CDR1 MNHEY and CDR2 SMNVEV come from the germline V gene (reference sequence). The CDR3 spells CASSLSLPGPGETGELFF. The DNA for the CDR3 is TGTGCCAGCAGTTTATCGCTACCCGGTCCAGGGGAAACCGGGGAGCTGTTTTTT.

This rearrangement joins TRBV29-1 to TRBJ2-1, with 7 bases aligning to TRBD2. Germline V gene data show CDR1 as SQVTM and CDR2 as ANQGSEA. J lost 6 bases, V lost 4 bases, and 9 bases had no gene match. This CDR3 is 14 amino acids long. CDR3 coding DNA: TGCAGCGTTGGGGCGGGAGTGCCCACCAATGAGCAGTTCTTC. This encodes CSVGAGVPTNEQFF.

The chain combines TRBV4-2 with TRBJ2-1; TRBD2 is a possible D gene (5 bases). The CDR3 runs 16 residues. Looked up from germline, CDR1 is LGHNA and CDR2 is YNFKEQ. Trimming left V 1 base short and J 8 bases short, with 18 bases between. Written as DNA, the CDR3 is TGTGCCAGCAGCCAAGGGGTGGGAGTCCCGACGTATGAGCAGTTCTTC. Translation: CASSQGVGVPTYEQFF.

This clone has only one observation. The chain employs TRBV28 and TRBJ2-7; D remains unclear. Trimming pared 5 bases from V and 5 bases from J, leaving 10 bases between. The germline V gene encodes CDR1 MDHEN and CDR2 SYDVKM. This CDR3 is 12 amino acids long. The CDR3, as DNA: TGTGCCAGCAGTCCCCTCCGAGACGAGCAGTACTTC. Translation: CASSPLRDEQYF.

The rearrangement links TRBV5-4 to TRBJ2-3, with TRBD2 matching 9 bases. The CDR3 runs 17 residues. After removal of 2 bases from V and 2 bases from J, the junction contained 9 bases not matched to a gene. The V gene's germline CDR1 is SGHNT and CDR2 YYREEE (reference sequence). The chain's CDR3 is CASSFPEAGGLTDTQYF. CDR3 bases: TGTGCCAGCAGCTTTCCCGAAGCGGGAGGACTCACAGATACGCAGTATTTT.

In regard to this clone: At one end the junction does not follow the germline gene, possibly because of a read error. The CDR3 sequence is CASSLSLLGTGPSPLHF. In DNA form, the CDR3 reads TGTGCCAGCAGTCTATCCCTTTTGGGGACAGGGCCTTCACCCCTCCACTTT. V and J are TRBV27 and TRBJ1-6; TRBD1 matches 9 bases. The CDR3 loop spans 17 amino acids. Germline CDR1 MNHEY, CDR2 SMNVEV (reference sequence).

Only one count was recorded for this clone. The J gene is TRBJ2-1, the V gene TRBV5-1; D is unresolved. V lost 3 bases, J lost 7 bases, and 8 bases lay in between. Germline V gene data show CDR1 as SGHRS and CDR2 as YFSETQ. The CDR3 covers 12 residues. The CDR3 DNA sequence: TGCGCCAGCAGCTCGTGGCTTAATGAGCAGTTCTTC. Its translation is CASSSWLNEQFF.

This chain links TRBV10-2 with TRBJ1-2; TRBD1 agrees at 10 bases. There are 13 residues in the CDR3. The germline V gene encodes CDR1 WSHSY and CDR2 SAAADI. V lost 5 bases to trimming and J lost 6 bases; unmatched junction nucleotides: 3. CDR3 bases: TGCGCCAGCAGTCCGACAGGGGGCCATGGCTACACCTTC. Translated, it gives CASSPTGGHGYTF.

The V gene is TRBV28, the J gene TRBJ1-1, with 8 bases fitting TRBD1. The V segment lost 7 bases and the J segment 2 bases; nucleotides outside the gene matches: 6. The germline CDR1 and CDR2 sequences are MDHEN and SYDVKM. The CDR3 is made up of 14 amino acids. The CDR3 spells CASTTGGSNTEAFF. The CDR3 DNA sequence: TGTGCCAGCACCACAGGGGGTAGTAACACTGAAGCTTTCTTT.

The rearrangement uses TRBV13 and TRBJ2-7, with D unclear. The CDR3 covers 12 residues. Germline CDR1 is PRHDT and CDR2 is FYEKMQ (reference sequence). The V gene lost 2 bases and the J gene lost 2 bases, with 4 bases spanning the gap. The CDR3 region is CASSLSPYEQYF. As DNA, the CDR3 is TGTGCCAGCAGCTTATCTCCCTACGAGCAGTACTTC.

The V call is TRBV27, the J call TRBJ2-7; D is undetermined. The V end was cut by 3 bases, the J end by 0 bases, with 9 bases between. The CDR3 contains 14 residues. Per the germline V gene, CDR1 is MNHEY and CDR2 is SMNVEV (reference sequence). Here the CDR3 reads CASSFSVLSYEQYF. For the CDR3, the DNA is TGTGCCAGCAGTTTCTCGGTGCTCTCCTACGAGCAGTACTTC.

J is TRBJ2-7 and V is TRBV19; TRBD2 might be the D (7 bases). This CDR3 spans 13 amino acids. V was pared by 6 bases and J by 5 bases, with 14 bases between. Looked up from germline, CDR1 is LNHDA and CDR2 is SQIVND (reference sequence). The CDR3 DNA follows: TGTGCCAGTAGGTACGGGGGGCGAGACGAGCAGTACTTC. Residues: CASRYGGRDEQYF. Filled out from reference TRBV19 and TRBJ2-7, the complete variable domain reads DGGITQSPKYLFRKEGQNVTLSCEQNLNHDAMYWYRQDPGQGLRLIYYSQIVNDFQKGDIAEGYSVSREKKESFPLTVTSAQKNPTAFYLCASRYGGRDEQYFGPGTRLTVT.

The CDR3 loop reads CASSLRIPGLAGGDEQFF. The CDR3 bases are TGTGCCAGCAGTTTACGCATACCGGGACTAGCGGGAGGGGATGAGCAGTTCTTC. The chain combines TRBV28 with TRBJ2-1, with TRBD2 matching 16 bases. The V and J ends lost 2 bases and 8 bases, in that order; junction bases with no gene match: 9. The CDR3 length is 18 residues. CDR1 is MDHEN and CDR2 is SYDVKM in the germline V gene. The full variable domain, its missing parts supplied by reference TRBV28 and TRBJ2-1, is DVKVTQSSRYLVKRTGEKVFLECVQDMDHENMFWYRQDPGLGLRLIYFSYDVKMKEKGDIPEGYSVSREKKERFSLILESASTNQTSMYLCASSLRIPGLAGGDEQFFGPGTRLTVL.

The chain links TRBV6-1 to TRBJ1-5, with D possibly being TRBD1 (6 bases). The CDR3 spans 14 residues. CDR1 is MNHNS, CDR2 SASEGT, per germline. V was cut by 7 bases and J by 3 bases, with 13 bases left in between. CDR3 sequence: CASNLGQHNQPQHF. CDR3 DNA sequence: TGTGCCAGCAATTTAGGACAGCACAATCAGCCCCAGCATTTT.

V and J are TRBV29-1 and TRBJ2-1; TRBD2 agrees at 7 bases. Trimming removed 2 bases from V and 3 bases from J; junction bases left unmatched: 7. Germline V gene sequence: CDR1 SQVTM, CDR2 ANQGSEA. The CDR3 has 15 residues. The CDR3 DNA reads TGCAGCGTTGAATTTCCGGGAGGAATCTACAATGAGCAGTTCTTC. The encoded protein is CSVEFPGGIYNEQFF.

This clone was picked up one time. The DNA of the CDR3 is TGTGCCAGCAGCCACGACAGGGGAGGGACAGATACGCAGTATTTT. It yields the protein CASSHDRGGTDTQYF. This chain links TRBV5-5 with TRBJ2-3; tentatively, D is TRBD1 (8 bases). This CDR3 has 15 amino acids. CDR1 and CDR2 from the germline V gene are SGHKS and YYEKEE (reference sequence). Trimming took off 4 bases at V and 3 bases at J, with 15 bases between the two ends.

This chain uses TRBV28 with TRBJ2-7, with 8 bases aligning to TRBD1. The germline V gene has CDR1 MDHEN and CDR2 SYDVKM. The CDR3 covers 14 residues. V lost 2 bases to trimming and J lost 6 bases; unmatched junction nucleotides: 6. DNA of the CDR3: TGTGCCAGCAGTTTAGGCCTCCAGGGGGCCGAGCAGTACTTC. It codes for CASSLGLQGAEQYF.

The chain has TRBV27 and TRBJ1-5; 11 bases fit TRBD1. This CDR3 spans 15 amino acids. J lost 6 bases, V lost 2 bases, and 3 bases had no gene match. Germline assignment: CDR1 MNHEY and CDR2 SMNVEV (reference sequence). Here the CDR3 reads CASSLGTGGIQPQHF. As DNA, the CDR3 is TGTGCCAGCAGTTTAGGGACAGGGGGTATTCAGCCCCAGCATTTT.

The rearrangement joins TRBV28 to TRBJ2-1; TRBD1 matches 9 bases. The germline V gene has CDR1 MDHEN and CDR2 SYDVKM. The trim removed 6 bases at V and 8 bases at J, leaving 8 bases unmatched. The CDR3 loop spans 14 amino acids. The CDR3 bases are TGTGCCAGCAGAACAGGGGGCTGGTTAGATGAGCAGTTCTTC. Its translation is CASRTGGWLDEQFF.

The chain has TRBV5-8 and TRBJ2-2; D is uncertain. Germline CDR1 SGHTS, CDR2 YDEGEE. CDR3 length equals 14 residues. V was pared by 0 bases and J by 5 bases, with 8 bases between. CDR3 nucleotide sequence: TGTGCCAGCAGCTTGGGGCACCGAACCGGGGAGCTGTTTTTT. It is translated as CASSLGHRTGELFF.